This entry lists 15 T cell receptor beta chains sequenced from one sample in a study of spatial heterogeneity in lung cancer. MiXCR was run by TCRdb on the 5' RACE reads, yielding one entry per CDR3 protein. Of roughly 70,000 distinct CDR3 sequences in the sample, about 9.5% are singletons; the top ten hold 1.9%. Time point denoted: blood at routine non-recurrence follow-up after resection. The specimen comprised PBMCs, sampled at follow-up. The receptors originated from a female donor with early-stage non-small cell lung cancer.

On this clonotype itself: A much larger clonotype is one base distant, so this may be a read error. The CDR3 is CSARSGRLTDTQHF. CDR3 in DNA: TGCAGTGCTAGGAGCGGGAGATTAACAGATACGCAGCATTTT. The chain employs TRBV20-1 and TRBJ2-3; D uncertain. TRBJ1-5 matches the DNA end more closely, so the J call is doubtful. From germline, CDR1 is DFQATT and CDR2 SNEGSKA (reference sequence). CDR3 size: 14 residues.

This clonotype was counted ten times or more. The rearrangement uses TRBV12-3 or TRBV12-4 and TRBJ1-4, with TRBD1 matching 7 bases. This CDR3 region has 14 residues. The ends lost 6 bases at V and 0 bases at J; junction bases unmatched: 1. The CDR3 protein is CASRGTATNEKLFF. The CDR3, as DNA: TGTGCCAGCAGGGGGACAGCAACTAATGAAAAACTGTTTTTT.

This clonotype was seen many times. CDR3 amino acids: CASSLARETQYF. CDR3 sequence (DNA): TGCGCCAGCAGCTTGGCAAGGGAGACCCAGTACTTC. This chain connects TRBV5-1 to TRBJ2-5; D ambiguous. This CDR3 has 12 residues. The germline V gene has CDR1 SGHRS and CDR2 YFSETQ. V was shortened by 0 bases and J by 5 bases, with 5 bases between the two germline ends.

This clonotype was seen repeatedly, ten times or more. V usage is TRBV5-5 and J usage is TRBJ2-5; D might be TRBD2 (5 bases). The CDR3 is 15 residues long. The V gene lost 0 bases and the J gene lost 4 bases, with 13 bases spanning the gap. From germline, CDR1 is SGHKS and CDR2 YYEKEE (reference sequence). The CDR3 nucleotides are TGTGCCAGCAGCTTGGATCCGGGAAAGGGAGAGACCCAGTACTTC. Its translation: CASSLDPGKGETQYF.

This clonotype occurred many times. V is TRBV24-1 and J is TRBJ2-5; 7 nucleotides align to TRBD1. V lost 3 bases, J lost 0 bases, and 12 bases stayed unmatched. This CDR3 is 18 amino acids long. CDR1 is KGHDR, CDR2 SFDVKD, per germline. For the CDR3, the DNA is TGTGCCACCAGTGATCGGGATATGAAAACAGGGGACCAAGAGACCCAGTACTTC. Its protein product is CATSDRDMKTGDQETQYF.

This clonotype has just a few counts. The V gene is TRBV20-1, the J gene TRBJ2-7; no reliable D call. The CDR3 consists of 14 residues. V was pared by 5 bases and J by 1 base, with 15 bases between. Germline loops: CDR1 DFQATT, CDR2 SNEGSKA (reference sequence). The CDR3 reads CSAPRTRDSYEQYF. Here the CDR3 DNA reads TGCAGTGCTCCCAGAACAAGAGATTCCTACGAGCAGTACTTC.

This clonotype was observed many times. The rearrangement links TRBV5-4 to TRBJ2-3; no definite D call. From germline, CDR1 is SGHNT and CDR2 YYREEE (reference sequence). This CDR3 has 15 residues. The germline V and J ends were trimmed by 4 bases and 4 bases, with 16 bases remaining between them. The CDR3 here is CASSQKGLASDTQYF. CDR3 DNA: TGTGCCAGCAGCCAAAAGGGCTTAGCATCAGATACGCAGTATTTT.

This clonotype has a count of ten or more. This sequence joins TRBV30 and TRBJ2-5; D gene uncertain. V shed 0 bases and J shed 0 bases, with 8 bases lying between them. Germline CDR1 and CDR2: GTSNPN and SVGIG (reference sequence). The CDR3 extends over 14 amino acids. CDR3 DNA: TGTGCCTGGAGTGTAGGGTGGTACCAAGAGACCCAGTACTTC. Translation: CAWSVGWYQETQYF.

This clonotype was recorded many times. V and J are TRBV5-1 and TRBJ2-5; 7 bases are a match to TRBD2. The CDR3 consists of 15 residues. CDR1 and CDR2 (germline): SGHRS, YFSETQ. Germline trimming cut 1 base from V and 5 bases from J; bases unmatched to any gene: 8. The CDR3, as DNA: TGCGCCAGCAGCTTGACCGCGCGGGAGTCGGAGACCCAGTACTTC. It yields the protein CASSLTARESETQYF.

This clonotype appeared a few times. The chain uses TRBV7-9 and TRBJ2-7, with D perhaps given as TRBD1 or TRBD2 (5 bases each). V was pared by 5 bases and J by 13 bases, with 18 bases between. Germline assignment: CDR1 SEHNR and CDR2 FQNEAQ (reference sequence). The CDR3 consists of 12 residues. The CDR3 here is CASSPFTGPPYF. The CDR3, as DNA: TGTGCCAGCAGCCCCTTCACGGGGCCACCTTACTTC.

This sequence joins TRBV5-1 and TRBJ2-5; D is unclear. V was pared by 0 bases and J by 4 bases, with 10 bases between. CDR3 length: 14 residues. Germline V gives CDR1 SGHRS, CDR2 YFSETQ. The chain's CDR3 is CASSLEGYGETQYF. CDR3 sequence (DNA): TGCGCCAGCAGCTTGGAAGGTTATGGAGAGACCCAGTACTTC. Complete variable domain (other parts from reference TRBV5-1 and TRBJ2-5): KAGVTQTPRYLIKTRGQQVTLSCSPISGHRSVSWYQQTPGQGLQFLFEYFSETQRNKGNFPGRFSGRQFSNSRSEMNVSTLELGDSALYLCASSLEGYGETQYFGPGTRLLVL.

This clonotype was counted many times. V usage is TRBV10-3 and J usage is TRBJ2-7, with TRBD1 matching over 8 bases. This CDR3 spans 15 amino acids. From germline, CDR1 is ENHRY and CDR2 SYGVKD. V dropped 4 bases and J dropped 5; count of bases not matched to a gene: 10. The CDR3 protein is CAISGTGPEVDEQYF. The CDR3 nucleotides are TGTGCCATCAGTGGGACAGGGCCGGAAGTGGACGAGCAGTACTTC.

This clonotype has at least ten counts. The gene calls are TRBV5-1 and TRBJ2-7; no definite D call. Looked up from germline, CDR1 is SGHRS and CDR2 is YFSETQ. V was shortened by 2 bases and J by 4 bases, with 10 bases between the two germline ends. The CDR3 extends over 13 amino acids. The CDR3 nucleotides read TGCGCCAGCAGCTTTGACACTCCTTACGAGCAGTACTTC. It translates to CASSFDTPYEQYF.

This clonotype was seen repeatedly, ten times or more. CDR3 DNA: TGTGCCAGCAGTCCCTCCCGTAACAGGGCCCGGTACAATGAGCAGTTCTTC. Translating it yields CASSPSRNRARYNEQFF. The rearrangement uses TRBV12-3 or TRBV12-4 and TRBJ2-1; tentative D call: TRBD1 (6 bases). Trimming shortened V by 5 bases and J by 4 bases, and 21 bases separated the two germline ends. This CDR3 spans 17 amino acids.

This clonotype was detected ten times or more. The chain links TRBV7-8 to TRBJ2-5, with 7 bases that match TRBD2. With 5 bases clipped from V and 5 bases from J, the junction kept 8 bases outside the gene matches. Germline V gene data show CDR1 as SGHVS and CDR2 as FQNEAQ. The CDR3 is 14 residues long. CDR3 sequence reads: CASSPWEGYETQYF. The CDR3 nucleotides are TGTGCCAGCAGCCCTTGGGAGGGCTACGAGACCCAGTACTTC.